This TCR beta chain originates from a study of lymphopenia after photon versus proton radiotherapy. Findings of the study overall: Relative stability marked proton patients; photon patients lost diversity and naive cells.

Sequencing used immunoSEQ multiplex PCR; TCRdb keeps in-frame clones, though not all of them. In the table there are about 27,000 clones, roughly 87% of which are singletons. CDR3 size: 12 residues. The germline V and J ends were trimmed by 0 bases and 13 bases, with 10 bases remaining between them. Germline V lookup: CDR1 LNHDA, CDR2 SQIVND (reference sequence). This clone has just one count. Its antigen is currently unknown. The chain combines TRBV19 with TRBJ2-1; D not certain. The sequencing here drew on peripheral blood, taken from a patient treated with photon-based radiotherapy. This clonotype was obtained from a man aged 50-60 years with gastric cancer. In DNA, the CDR3 is TGTGCCAGTAGTATAGATCTAGGGCTACAGTTCTTC. Its translation is CASSIDLGLQFF. Based on the CDR3 plus reference TRBV19 and TRBJ2-1, the full variable domain is DGGITQSPKYLFRKEGQNVTLSCEQNLNHDAMYWYRQDPGQGLRLIYYSQIVNDFQKGDIAEGYSVSREKKESFPLTVTSAQKNPTAFYLCASSIDLGLQFFGPGTRLTVL.